What follows are 3 T cell receptor beta chains derived from one specimen sequenced in a study of blood T cell repertoires in COVID-19. Method: immunoSEQ multiplex PCR; TCRdb's copy keeps in-frame clones and lacks some. The sample includes approximately 210,000 clones, approximately 80% of them seen just once. The sequencing input was PBMCs or T cells enriched from blood (not recorded which). The receptor source for this set is a man younger than 40 with acute COVID-19.

Note on this clone: Without the conserved terminal phenylalanine or tryptophan, this CDR3 likely stems from a read error. The DNA is left out, because the CDR3 cannot be placed on it with certainty; the CDR3 is given as TCRdb lists it. This chain connects TRBV2 to TRBJ2-3; the table's D call, TRBD2, was not checked against the DNA. The length of the CDR3 is 12 amino acids, counting both ends. Germline V gene data show CDR1 as SNHLY and CDR2 as FYNNEI. The CDR3 sequence: CASRGTSGGDLM.

The table lists this clone with a count of one. The chain uses TRBV27 and TRBJ2-3; 7 positions agree with TRBD2. Germline values: CDR1 MNHEY, CDR2 SMNVEV (reference sequence). Germline trimming cut 5 bases from V and 8 bases from J; bases unmatched to any gene: 22. CDR3 length: 18 residues. Here the CDR3 DNA reads TGTGCCAGCAGTAAAACCCCCCTTGGGGGGGGAGAATGGGGTACGCAGTATTTT. Its protein product is CASSKTPLGGGEWGTQYF.

This clone was counted many times. The rearrangement joins TRBV6-5 to TRBJ1-6, with TRBD1 identical over 7 bases. Trimming cost V 0 bases and J 9 bases; bases outside gene matches: 2. From germline, CDR1 is MNHEY and CDR2 SVGAGI. The CDR3 loop spans 14 amino acids. The CDR3 nucleotides are TGTGCCAGCAGTTACTCAGGGGGCACTTCACCCCTCCACTTT. It translates to CASSYSGGTSPLHF.